The entry below describes one T cell receptor (beta chain). Its specificity is not known. The sample belongs to a study of blood T cells in healthy people across ages. Alongside a J-beta primer mix, a sample-barcoded 5' primer served in a second PCR lasting roughly 7 to 12 cycles. TCRdb re-analysed the 5' RACE reads in MiXCR, keeping a single row per CDR3 protein. The sample includes about 680,000 distinct CDR3 sequences, approximately 49% of them seen just once. Study observations and caveats: The study regarded diversity estimates from one million T cells as underestimates.

With V trimmed by 10 bases and J by 11 bases, 10 bases remained unmatched. CDR1 and CDR2 (germline): MNHEY, SMNVEV (reference sequence). The CDR3 length is 11 residues. Per individual sample, total RNA of at least 5 micrograms was extracted. Sequenced: blood. The sequence was collected from a woman aged 55-69 years in good health. The chain carries TRBV27 and TRBJ2-5; the match to TRBD1 covers 7 bases. As DNA, the CDR3 is TGTGCCACCGAGACAGGGCGGCAGCAGTACTTC. This gives the protein CATETGRQQYF.